This TCR beta chain was retrieved from a study of T-cell reconstitution after alpha-beta-depleted transplantation in children. The sample holds a few counts of this clonotype. Library preparation (for TCRbeta) was performed with unique molecular identifiers. TCRdb processed the PCR reads anew with MiXCR; each CDR3 protein has one entry. The data contain some 350,000 distinct CDR3 sequences, about a tenth of them singletons. This receptor was identified in a human donor who donated a stem cell graft to a child with acute lymphoblastic leukemia. Specimen: PBMCs from the stem cell graft donor, collected from the stem cell graft.

The CDR3 nucleotides read TGTGCCAGCAGCCAAGCTCGCCCGGTAGGAGGGAATGATGAAAAACTGTTTTTT. This gives the protein CASSQARPVGGNDEKLFF. The chain recombines TRBV3-1 with TRBJ1-4; D unclear. Germline V CDR1 and CDR2: LGHDT, YNNKEL (reference sequence). Between the trimmed V and J ends, which lost 1 base and 6 bases, there was a span of 21 bases. The CDR3 covers 18 residues.